A selection of T cell receptor beta chains follows, all from one sample in a study of shared clonotypes between healthy human individuals. Clones were sequenced by immunoSEQ multiplex PCR, and TCRdb holds only the in-frame ones, with some missing. The repertoire holds 550,000 to 800,000 clones, roughly 91% seen once, with about a third in the top ten. Input material: memory CD8+ T cells from PBMCs. These receptors originate from a man aged 18 to 30 in good health. Some clones in this sample may be carry-over from other donors' samples. Each CDR3 is given without its conserved first and last residue. Each record gives: J gene, V gene, D gene, CDR3 protein. D genes are given only for firm matches.

TRBJ1-2 TRBV27 NA ASSLRGLNYGYT
TRBJ1-4 TRBV29-1 NA SALATNEKLF
TRBJ2-1 TRBV9 NA ASSAGDKGNEQF
TRBJ2-3 TRBV2 TRBD1 ASSGDRGGPDTQY
TRBJ1-5 TRBV4-1 NA ASSQEQYQPQH
TRBJ1-2 TRBV5-6 NA ASSLPGRAGNYGYT
TRBJ1-1 TRBV7-9 NA ASSLMGAEAF
TRBJ2-4 TRBV6-5 NA ASSYDEGAKNIQY
TRBJ2-1 TRBV10-1 TRBD2 ASKSSGGKTSVQQF
TRBJ2-5 TRBV28 NA ASKLGPTLIQETQY
TRBJ2-3 TRBV4-2 NA ASSRLGGITDTQY
TRBJ2-3 TRBV28 NA ASSFFRLSTDTQY
TRBJ1-4 TRBV5-4 NA ASSLGREDEKLF
TRBJ1-1 TRBV27 NA ASSPSAGELNTEAF
TRBJ1-2 TRBV5-4 TRBD1 ASSPSGTGFANYGYT
TRBJ1-1 TRBV11-2 TRBD1 ASSTRQGTHTEAF
TRBJ2-5 TRBV27 NA ASSLSRY
TRBJ1-1 TRBV6-5 NA ASSLHSGEVTEAF
TRBJ2-3 TRBV4-2 NA ASSPTVSSADTQY
TRBJ2-7 TRBV7-6 TRBD2 ASSPVAGNSYEQY
TRBJ1-1 TRBV30 NA AWSVMALQLNTEAF
TRBJ2-5 TRBV28 NA ASSLKGEGKEGETQY
TRBJ2-7 TRBV4-2 NA ASSQRGRSVEQY
TRBJ2-7 TRBV5-1 NA ASSFLPPPAGGYYEQY
TRBJ1-2 TRBV29-1 NA SVAFRGPRWVGT
TRBJ2-2 TRBV7-9 NA ASSDTGANTGELF
TRBJ2-2 TRBV11-2 NA ASSRHVDTGELF
TRBJ2-1 TRBV15 TRBD2 ATSLEASGSYNEQF
TRBJ2-7 TRBV27 NA ASSFGERYEQY
TRBJ2-1 TRBV7-8 NA ASSLGAGPSYNEQF
TRBJ2-1 TRBV29-1 NA SVTGVGVGEQF
TRBJ2-7 TRBV6-1 TRBD2 ASSEWASGAYEQY
TRBJ2-1 TRBV29-1 NA SCQGGRERYNEQF
TRBJ2-1 TRBV6-5 NA ASSQDEKQF
TRBJ2-1 TRBV6-6 TRBD2 ASSYTGGPNEQF
TRBJ2-2 TRBV27 NA ASSLRNAGELF
TRBJ2-5 TRBV6-6 TRBD2 ASSYSTSGKETQY
TRBJ2-4 TRBV5-6 TRBD2 ASSLASAGGPKNIQY
TRBJ2-7 TRBV10-3 NA AISESNGVEY
TRBJ2-2 TRBV7-6 NA ASSRLGGVDTGELF
TRBJ1-2 TRBV29-1 NA SVLTGTGANYGYT
TRBJ2-3 TRBV7-6 NA ASSLRRGDTQY
TRBJ2-3 TRBV28 TRBD1 ASSLPGQGQPDTQY
TRBJ1-1 TRBV5-4 TRBD1 ASSLAPGQGNTEAF
TRBJ2-7 TRBV27 NA ASSDFFPGTGSYEQY
TRBJ2-5 TRBV28 TRBD2 ASSLSLAGETQY
TRBJ2-7 TRBV5-6 NA ASSLGDGSYEQY
TRBJ2-7 TRBV9 NA ASSVGGTKGSEQY
TRBJ2-1 TRBV5-6 TRBD2 ASSLGTSGYNEQF
TRBJ2-1 TRBV9 NA ASSVSRTFYNEQF
TRBJ1-4 TRBV6-6 NA ASSYDGKLF
TRBJ2-7 TRBV7-9 NA ASSSRDGSYEQY
TRBJ2-3 TRBV27 NA ASTRGRLTDTQY
TRBJ2-3 TRBV12-5 NA ASGFQQGYSTDTQY
TRBJ2-7 TRBV10-3 NA AISLASSSYEQY
TRBJ2-2 TRBV19 NA ASTNSFTGELF